Each of the 6 T cell receptor beta chains below was sequenced from the same sample in a study of T cell responses to AZD1222 COVID-19 vaccine. The repertoire was sequenced with immunoSEQ multiplex PCR; TCRdb's copy has only in-frame clones and lacks some. The sample carries roughly 86,000 clones, around 85% recorded once. Material: peripheral blood, obtained 28 days after the second AZD1222 dose. These receptors all stem from an adult who received the AZD1222 COVID-19 vaccine.

The rearrangement uses TRBV6-5 and TRBJ2-1; D unclear. This CDR3 region has 16 residues. Germline lookup yields CDR1 MNHEY and CDR2 SVGAGI. The V and J ends lost 0 bases and 6 bases respectively, with 15 bases between them. The CDR3 reads CASSYSVVRYGNEQFF. In DNA, the CDR3 is TGTGCCAGCAGTTACTCGGTCGTTCGTTATGGCAATGAGCAGTTCTTC.

This chain uses TRBV7-9 with TRBJ1-6, with D uncertain. V lost 6 bases to trimming and J lost 10 bases, with 13 bases between them. The CDR3 extends over 13 amino acids. Germline CDR1 and CDR2: SEHNR and FQNEAQ (reference sequence). This CDR3 reads CASSFWPSSPLHF. The CDR3 DNA is TGTGCCAGCAGTTTTTGGCCGTCATCACCCCTCCACTTT.

CDR3 DNA sequence: TGCGCCAGCAGCCAGGGGGCGTGGGGAAACACCATATATTTT. Translated, it gives CASSQGAWGNTIYF. The chain carries TRBV5-1 and TRBJ1-3, with 8 bases lining up with TRBD1. V dropped 4 bases and J dropped 4; count of bases not matched to a gene: 4. The length of the CDR3 is 14 residues. The germline CDR1 and CDR2 sequences are SGHRS and YFSETQ.

The chain joins TRBV5-1 to TRBJ1-1, with D possibly matching TRBD1 (6 bases). Germline loops: CDR1 SGHRS, CDR2 YFSETQ. The CDR3 extends over 14 amino acids. V dropped 5 bases and J dropped 1 base, with 12 bases sitting between them. CDR3 residues: CASRPGHQNTEAFF. The DNA for the CDR3 is TGCGCCAGCAGACCGGGACACCAGAACACTGAAGCTTTCTTT. Complete variable domain (other parts from reference TRBV5-1 and TRBJ1-1): KAGVTQTPRYLIKTRGQQVTLSCSPISGHRSVSWYQQTPGQGLQFLFEYFSETQRNKGNFPGRFSGRQFSNSRSEMNVSTLELGDSALYLCASRPGHQNTEAFFGQGTRLTVV.

The chain combines TRBV19 with TRBJ1-2, with 7 bases fitting TRBD1. J was trimmed by 5 bases and V by 7 bases; bases with no gene match: 7. The V gene's germline CDR1 is LNHDA and CDR2 SQIVND (reference sequence). The CDR3 sequence is 13 residues long. The CDR3 here is CASNTGTAYGYTF. The CDR3 DNA sequence: TGTGCCAGTAATACCGGGACAGCGTATGGCTACACCTTC.

The chain has TRBV6-5 and TRBJ1-2, with D possibly TRBD1 on 5 matching bases. Trimming cost V 8 bases and J 2 bases, with 18 bases left between them. Germline loops: CDR1 MNHEY, CDR2 SVGAGI. This CDR3 is built from 15 residues. CDR3 region: CASRTWGEENYGYTF. The CDR3 DNA reads as TGTGCCAGCCGAACCTGGGGGGAGGAGAACTATGGCTACACCTTC.